This TCR beta chain was sequenced during a study of OX40 agonist ivuxolimab in advanced cancers. With 6 bases clipped from V and 6 bases from J, the junction kept 6 bases outside the gene matches. CDR1 and CDR2 from the germline V gene are WNHNN and SYGVQD (reference sequence). This CDR3 contains 13 residues. Here immunoSEQ multiplex PCR was the method, and the copy in TCRdb shows in-frame clones only, minus some. The sample records about 45,000 clones, roughly four fifths being singletons. This TCR was sampled from an adult with an advanced solid tumor such as melanoma, head and neck, liver or kidney cancer. The sequencing used CD4+ or CD8+ T cells sorted from blood, collected in a trial of the OX40 agonist ivuxolimab. V gene TRBV10-1 combines with J gene TRBJ2-7; the match to TRBD1 covers 9 bases. The CDR3: CASSRDRESEQYF. The CDR3, as DNA: TGCGCCAGCAGCCGGGACAGGGAGAGCGAGCAGTACTTC.